What follows describes a single T cell receptor (beta chain). Its specific antigen is unknown. The input lacks base qualities; no much larger clone sits a single base away. Libraries were prepared through the immunoSEQ multiplex PCR assay. The source is immuneACCESS, and TCRdb retained only in-frame sequences with V and J called. Part of the clones is not carried over; for the studies checked, unresolved V genes explain less than half of this, and the remainder is unexplained. Here the sample has under 450,000 clones; roughly 90% occur a single time. The ten largest clonotypes hold 5.5% to 8% of the sample. This sample is part of a study of control samples from healthy donors and cancer patients (dated by TCRdb to 2019 to 2021). For this chain, trimming is 7 bases at the V end and 7 bases at the J end, and the number of junction bases without a gene match is 10. From a lookup of the germline V gene, CDR1 and CDR2 are MNHEY and SVGAGI. From its cysteine to its phenylalanine, the CDR3 spans 14 amino acids. Only the CDR3 region is kept as DNA, spanning 42 bases read in frame from base 1.

The rearranged chain carries TRBV6-5 and TRBJ1-5; 7 of the junction bases match TRBD1. The source material was PBMCs. The clonotype comes from a man aged 35-49 years with head and neck cancer. The DNA sequence is as follows: TGTGCCAGCACCCGAGGAGGGGGCCTGCAGCCCCAGCATTTT. Its protein is CASTRGGGLQPQHF.